These 20 T cell receptor beta chains were all obtained from the same sample, sequenced in a study of OX40 agonist ivuxolimab in advanced cancers. Method: immunoSEQ multiplex PCR; TCRdb's copy keeps in-frame clones and lacks some. The sample lists under 95,000 clones, around 90% occurring once. The source was CD4+ or CD8+ T cells sorted from blood, collected in a trial of the OX40 agonist ivuxolimab. The receptors originated from an adult with an advanced solid tumor such as melanoma, head and neck, liver or kidney cancer.

The gene calls are TRBV25-1 and TRBJ2-2; 11 bases fit TRBD2. Germline-derived CDR1 and CDR2 are MGHDK and SYGVNS. The CDR3 spans 16 residues. J lost 5 bases, V lost 6 bases, and 8 bases had no gene match. Here the CDR3 reads CASSTSGSLRTGELFF. As DNA, the CDR3 is TGTGCCAGCAGCACTAGCGGGAGTCTCAGGACCGGGGAGCTGTTTTTT. Full variable domain (remainder filled in from reference TRBV25-1 and TRBJ2-2): EADIYQTPRYLVIGTGKKITLECSQTMGHDKMYWYQQDPGMELHLIHYSYGVNSTEKGDLSSESTVSRIRTEHFPLTLESARPSHTSQYLCASSTSGSLRTGELFFGEGSRLTVL.

The gene calls are TRBV5-1 and TRBJ1-1; D not certain. The CDR3 is 20 residues long. V lost 1 base and J lost 0, with 25 bases in between. Germline V gives CDR1 SGHRS, CDR2 YFSETQ. CDR3 sequence reads: CASSLFIGGVSIQMNTEAFF. The CDR3 DNA is TGCGCCAGCAGCTTGTTCATAGGCGGGGTATCGATCCAAATGAACACTGAAGCTTTCTTT.

The chain has TRBV19 and TRBJ2-5, with no clear D. CDR1 is LNHDA, CDR2 SQIVND, per germline (reference sequence). The CDR3 has 13 amino acids. V lost 1 base and J lost 2, with 5 bases in between. The CDR3 region is CASSIGLQETQYF. Here the CDR3 DNA reads TGTGCCAGTAGTATAGGTTTGCAAGAGACCCAGTACTTC.

The chain combines TRBV4-1 with TRBJ2-7; D may be TRBD1 (6 bases). Per the germline V gene, CDR1 is MGHRA and CDR2 is YSYEKL. The V end was cut by 1 base, the J end by 0 bases, with 10 bases between. This CDR3 has 15 residues. DNA for the CDR3: TGCGCCAGCAGCCAAGGACAGGCCAACTCCTACGAGCAGTACTTC. The encoded protein is CASSQGQANSYEQYF.

CDR3 in DNA: TGTGCCAGCAGCGGTCCCGGGACTACAGACCTCACAGATACGCAGTATTTT. Amino acids: CASSGPGTTDLTDTQYF. The genes are TRBV9 and TRBJ2-3, with 7 positions matching TRBD2. This CDR3 contains 17 residues. Germline CDR1 reads SGDLS; CDR2 reads YYNGEE. The V and J ends lost 3 bases and 2 bases, in that order; junction bases with no gene match: 12.

The V call is TRBV5-1, the J call TRBJ1-4; possible D gene TRBD1, 5 bases. The CDR3 extends over 13 amino acids. V was cut by 0 bases and J by 8 bases, with 8 bases left in between. The germline gives CDR1 SGHRS, CDR2 YFSETQ. The CDR3 DNA follows: TGCGCCAGCAGCTTGGGATCAGGGGAAAAACTGTTTTTT. It specifies CASSLGSGEKLFF.

The chain recombines TRBV7-9 with TRBJ1-2; D is uncertain. V lost 2 bases and J lost 7, with 11 bases in between. This CDR3 is built from 13 residues. Germline CDR1 is SEHNR and CDR2 is FQNEAQ (reference sequence). CDR3 region: CASSLWPEGGYTF. CDR3 DNA: TGTGCCAGCAGCTTATGGCCGGAGGGTGGCTACACCTTC.

V gene TRBV5-1 combines with J gene TRBJ1-5; D call uncertain. Trimming removed 4 bases at V and 2 bases at J, with 7 bases between. The CDR3 loop spans 13 amino acids. Germline assignment: CDR1 SGHRS and CDR2 YFSETQ. CDR3 amino acids: CASSPEGNQPQHF. CDR3 nucleotide sequence: TGCGCCAGCAGCCCGGAGGGCAATCAGCCCCAGCATTTT.

The chain has TRBV7-9 and TRBJ1-5, with TRBD1 matching 9 bases. Germline V CDR1 and CDR2: SEHNR, FQNEAQ (reference sequence). The ends lost 4 bases at V and 0 bases at J; junction bases unmatched: 1. This CDR3 is built from 15 residues. The CDR3 DNA follows: TGTGCCAGCAGCTGGACAGGGGATAGCAATCAGCCCCAGCATTTT. Translation: CASSWTGDSNQPQHF.

This chain links TRBV29-1 with TRBJ2-7; D might be TRBD1 (5 bases). Trimming took 7 bases from V and 3 from J, leaving 19 bases between them. Germline CDR1 SQVTM, CDR2 ANQGSEA. This CDR3 comprises 14 residues. CDR3 nucleotides: TGCAGCGCGGCAAATCCAGGGTGGTTCTACGAGCAGTACTTC. This gives the protein CSAANPGWFYEQYF.

J is TRBJ1-3 and V is TRBV4-1; D remains unclear. CDR1 is MGHRA, CDR2 YSYEKL, per germline. The V end lost 1 base, the J end lost 0 bases, and 13 bases lay between the germline ends. The CDR3 has 17 amino acids. The CDR3 DNA sequence: TGCGCCAGCAGCCAAGCTAATTCACAGCTCTCTGGAAACACCATATATTTT. Its protein product is CASSQANSQLSGNTIYF.

This chain uses TRBV7-9 with TRBJ2-7; tentatively, D is TRBD1 (6 bases). The CDR3 is 14 amino acids. Germline lookup yields CDR1 SEHNR and CDR2 FQNEAQ (reference sequence). Between the trimmed V and J ends, which lost 5 bases and 2 bases, there was a span of 13 bases. The CDR3 DNA sequence: TGTGCCAGCAGCCCTGACAGGTTTACCTACGAGCAGTACTTC. Residues: CASSPDRFTYEQYF.

This sequence joins TRBV29-1 and TRBJ2-7, with 7 bases fitting TRBD1. Germline values: CDR1 SQVTM, CDR2 ANQGSEA. CDR3 length: 13 amino acids. V lost 4 bases and J lost 4; bases outside the gene matches: 7. DNA for the CDR3: TGCAGCGTTGGAATAGGGGGCCAGTACGAGCAGTACTTC. It translates to CSVGIGGQYEQYF.

About this clone: The sample holds other DNA sequences that translate to the same CDR3. The rearrangement links TRBV27 to TRBJ2-6; D perhaps matches TRBD1 (5 bases). V lost 6 bases and J 1 base, leaving 13 bases between the germline ends. The CDR3 has 16 amino acids. From germline, CDR1 is MNHEY and CDR2 SMNVEV (reference sequence). The CDR3 is CASSPLRGSGANVLTF. CDR3 coding DNA: TGTGCCAGCAGCCCACTTAGGGGATCTGGGGCCAACGTCCTGACTTTC. Based on the CDR3 plus reference TRBV27 and TRBJ2-6, the full variable domain is EAQVTQNPRYLITVTGKKLTVTCSQNMNHEYMSWYRQDPGLGLRQIYYSMNVEVTDKGDVPEGYKVSRKEKRNFPLILESPSPNQTSLYFCASSPLRGSGANVLTFGAGSRLTVL.

V and J are TRBV5-1 and TRBJ2-7; D gene uncertain. The CDR3 covers 10 residues. CDR1 and CDR2 from the germline V gene are SGHRS and YFSETQ. Trimming left V 4 bases short and J 9 bases short, with 8 bases between. CDR3 sequence: CASSGKGQYF. CDR3 DNA sequence: TGCGCCAGCAGCGGTAAGGGGCAGTACTTC.

The chain is built from TRBV27 and TRBJ1-2, with D perhaps matching TRBD1 (5 bases). V was clipped by 5 bases and J by 7 bases, with 14 bases between them. The germline CDR1 and CDR2 sequences are MNHEY and SMNVEV (reference sequence). This CDR3 has 13 amino acids. CDR3: CASSQRRGTGYTF. The CDR3 nucleotides read TGTGCCAGCAGTCAGCGTCGGGGGACTGGCTACACCTTC.

This chain uses TRBV27 with TRBJ1-5; D remains ambiguous. The CDR3 totals 13 residues. Germline assignment: CDR1 MNHEY and CDR2 SMNVEV (reference sequence). V was clipped by 1 base and J by 6 bases, with 7 bases between them. CDR3: CASSLLGSQPQHF. The CDR3 DNA reads as TGTGCCAGCAGTTTATTGGGGAGTCAGCCCCAGCATTTT.

The chain joins TRBV19 to TRBJ1-6; unclear D gene. Trimming removed 0 bases at V and 2 bases at J, with 14 bases between. This CDR3 spans 18 amino acids. CDR1 LNHDA and CDR2 SQIVND come from the germline V gene (reference sequence). The CDR3 reads CASSIDIDTFTYNSPLHF. CDR3 nucleotides: TGTGCCAGTAGTATAGACATTGACACGTTCACCTATAATTCACCCCTCCACTTT.

The chain is built from TRBV15 and TRBJ2-1, with 9 bases fitting TRBD2. V gave up 3 bases and J gave up 9 bases; unmatched junction bases: 9. Per germline, CDR1 LNHNV and CDR2 YYDKDF (reference sequence). CDR3 length equals 15 residues. CDR3: CATSSRAGGPSEQFF. The CDR3 DNA reads TGTGCCACCAGCAGCAGGGCGGGGGGGCCATCTGAGCAGTTCTTC. Together with reference TRBV15 and TRBJ2-1, the CDR3 gives the full variable domain: DAMVIQNPRYQVTQFGKPVTLSCSQTLNHNVMYWYQQKSSQAPKLLFHYYDKDFNNEADTPDNFQSRRPNTSFCFLDIRSPGLGDTAMYLCATSSRAGGPSEQFFGPGTRLTVL.

The chain couples TRBV10-3 to TRBJ2-1, with TRBD2 identical over 14 bases. CDR1 is ENHRY, CDR2 SYGVKD, per germline. J gave up 9 bases and V 0 bases, and 10 bases lay outside the gene matches. This CDR3 is built from 18 residues. The chain's CDR3 is CAISESPGTSGRGGEQFF. As DNA, the CDR3 is TGTGCCATCAGTGAGTCCCCCGGGACTAGCGGGAGAGGGGGTGAGCAGTTCTTC.